This T cell receptor beta chain was observed in a study of control samples from healthy donors and cancer patients. CDR1 MNHEY and CDR2 SMNVEV come from the germline V gene (reference sequence). This CDR3 comprises 14 residues. Deletions cut 5 bases from V and 4 bases from J, with 15 bases between. Produced via immunoSEQ multiplex PCR; TCRdb's table is partial and in-frame only. The sample gives 400,000 to 500,000 clones, roughly 90% of which show up once; more than 6% is in the top ten. The TCR was taken from a middle-aged man with head and neck cancer. Input material: PBMCs. The chain has TRBV27 and TRBJ2-7; D is possibly TRBD1 (5 bases). The CDR3 here is CASSPRTPFYEQYF. The DNA of the CDR3 is TGTGCCAGCAGTCCGAGGACACCCTTTTACGAGCAGTACTTC.